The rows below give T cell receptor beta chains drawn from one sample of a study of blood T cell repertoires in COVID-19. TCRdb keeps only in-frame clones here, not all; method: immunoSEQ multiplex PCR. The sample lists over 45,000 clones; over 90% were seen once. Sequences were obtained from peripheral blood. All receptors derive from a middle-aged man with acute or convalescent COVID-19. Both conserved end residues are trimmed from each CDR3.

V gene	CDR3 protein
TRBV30	AWSVGVGQGSLSNQPQH
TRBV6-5	ASSKEAGRSYEQY
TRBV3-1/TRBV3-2	ASDRCRRREEQF
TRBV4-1	ASSQWGLNEAF
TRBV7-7	ASSPQGQGVIADSNQPQH
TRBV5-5	ASSLPGTGAGNTIY
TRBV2	ASSERTGGGPETQY
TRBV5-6	ATSLLGGPYEQY
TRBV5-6	ASSLGGFAYEQY
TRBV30	AWSLLGTGYQETQY
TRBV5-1	ASSSTSGRYGEQF
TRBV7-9	ASSDTSGSPSTDTQY
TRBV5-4	ASSLVELAGTDTQY
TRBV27	ASSPRTSSTDTQY
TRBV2	ASSRDSQETQY
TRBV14	ASSQIQGSSYEQY
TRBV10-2	ASGGPWREGKPSTDTQY
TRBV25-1	ASSESRQLQETQY
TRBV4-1	ASSHGTGFEQY
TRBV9	ASSLTSGTYNEQF
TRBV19	ASRTTGGSYNEQF
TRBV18	ASSPQAVGPQH
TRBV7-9	ASSRRTDQNPYEQY
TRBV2	ASSMGQSQETQY
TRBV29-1	SVVLTYEQY
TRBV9	ASSVVGTGGTGELF